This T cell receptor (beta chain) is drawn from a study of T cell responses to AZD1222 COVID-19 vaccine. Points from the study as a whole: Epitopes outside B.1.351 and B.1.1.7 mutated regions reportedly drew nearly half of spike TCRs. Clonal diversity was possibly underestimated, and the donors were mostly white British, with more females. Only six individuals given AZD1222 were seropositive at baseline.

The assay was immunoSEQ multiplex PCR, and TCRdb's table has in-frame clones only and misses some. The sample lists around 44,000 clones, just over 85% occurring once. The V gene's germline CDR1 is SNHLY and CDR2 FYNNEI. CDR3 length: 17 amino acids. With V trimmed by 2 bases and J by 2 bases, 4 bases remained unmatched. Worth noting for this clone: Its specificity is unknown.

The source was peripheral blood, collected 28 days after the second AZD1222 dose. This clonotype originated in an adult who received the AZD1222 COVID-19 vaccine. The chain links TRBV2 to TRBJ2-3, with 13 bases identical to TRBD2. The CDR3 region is CASSERGTSGNTDTQYF. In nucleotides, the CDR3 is TGTGCCAGCAGTGAAAGGGGGACTAGCGGGAACACAGATACGCAGTATTTT. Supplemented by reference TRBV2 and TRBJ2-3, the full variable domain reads EPEVTQTPSHQVTQMGQEVILRCVPISNHLYFYWYRQILGQKVEFLVSFYNNEISEKSEIFDDQFSVERPDGSNFTLKIRSTKLEDSAMYFCASSERGTSGNTDTQYFGPGTRLTVL.